One sample yielded the 21 T cell receptor beta chains listed below, sequenced in a study of cytomegalovirus exposure and HLA in healthy donors. The PCR was carried out with 60 Vbeta primers and 13 Jbeta primers. Produced via immunoSEQ multiplex PCR; TCRdb's table is partial and in-frame only. The sample table includes tens of thousands of clones. What was sequenced was PBMCs. These receptors all stem from a woman between 18 and 29 years old in good health and CMV-seronegative.

The chain carries TRBV5-1 and TRBJ2-1, with TRBD2 identical over 8 bases. The CDR3 runs 14 residues. Trimming cost V 4 bases and J 8 bases; bases outside gene matches: 8. Looked up from germline, CDR1 is SGHRS and CDR2 is YFSETQ. CDR3 residues: CASSPGGGTDEQFF. CDR3 DNA: TGCGCCAGCAGCCCGGGGGGGGGAACGGATGAGCAGTTCTTC. Based on the CDR3 plus reference TRBV5-1 and TRBJ2-1, the full variable domain is KAGVTQTPRYLIKTRGQQVTLSCSPISGHRSVSWYQQTPGQGLQFLFEYFSETQRNKGNFPGRFSGRQFSNSRSEMNVSTLELGDSALYLCASSPGGGTDEQFFGPGTRLTVL.

The chain links TRBV13 to TRBJ2-7; 7 nucleotides align to TRBD2. After removal of 4 bases from V and 2 bases from J, the junction contained 5 bases not matched to a gene. CDR3 length: 14 amino acids. The germline V gene has CDR1 PRHDT and CDR2 FYEKMQ (reference sequence). In DNA form, the CDR3 reads TGTGCCAGCAGCTCGAGCGGGACGACCTACGAGCAGTACTTC. Translated, it gives CASSSSGTTYEQYF. Complete variable domain (other parts from reference TRBV13 and TRBJ2-7): AAGVIQSPRHLIKEKRETATLKCYPIPRHDTVYWYQQGPGQDPQFLISFYEKMQSDKGSIPDRFSAQQFSDYHSELNMSSLELGDSALYFCASSSSGTTYEQYFGPGTRLTVT.

This chain connects TRBV9 to TRBJ2-3, with D unclear. V dropped 0 bases and J dropped 2 bases, with 16 bases sitting between them. Germline CDR1 and CDR2: SGDLS and YYNGEE. The CDR3 length is 17 residues. CDR3 nucleotide sequence: TGTGCCAGCAGCGTAGCTGATCGGGTTCCCCTCACAGATACGCAGTATTTT. The encoded protein is CASSVADRVPLTDTQYF.

The rearrangement links TRBV30 to TRBJ1-4, with 10 bases identical to TRBD1. Germline V lookup: CDR1 GTSNPN, CDR2 SVGIG (reference sequence). After removal of 1 base from V and 8 bases from J, the junction contained 16 bases not matched to a gene. This CDR3 has 18 residues. DNA of the CDR3: TGTGCCTGGAGTGACCGGGACAGGGGTTTTACCTTAAGGGAAAAACTGTTTTTT. The encoded protein is CAWSDRDRGFTLREKLFF.

This chain links TRBV25-1 with TRBJ1-5, with TRBD1 matching over 7 bases. The J segment lost 2 bases and the V segment lost 4 bases, leaving 8 bases of the junction unmatched. CDR1 and CDR2 (germline): MGHDK, SYGVNS. The CDR3 totals 16 residues. CDR3 in amino acids: CASSVGQAPGNQPQHF. DNA of the CDR3: TGTGCCAGCAGTGTCGGACAGGCCCCGGGCAATCAGCCCCAGCATTTT.

The chain employs TRBV2 and TRBJ1-1; the match to TRBD1 covers 8 bases. With 9 bases clipped from V and 8 bases from J, the junction kept 17 bases outside the gene matches. This CDR3 contains 15 residues. Germline V lookup: CDR1 SNHLY, CDR2 FYNNEI. Here the CDR3 reads CASKVSGTGGIEAFF. The DNA of the CDR3 is TGTGCCAGTAAAGTTTCCGGGACAGGCGGAATAGAAGCTTTCTTT.

With respect to this clone: Relative to the germline gene, one junction end is altered; a read error may explain this. This chain uses TRBV7-7 with TRBJ2-3; TRBD1 agrees at 12 bases. The CDR3 is made up of 15 amino acids. Germline V gene data show CDR1 as SSHAT and CDR2 as FNYEAQ (reference sequence). CDR3 sequence reads: CASSQGQGAGDTQYF. In nucleotides, the CDR3 is TGTGCTAGCAGCCAGGGACAGGGGGCGGGAGATACGCAGTATTTT.

This chain uses TRBV7-9 with TRBJ1-1; a possible D gene is TRBD1 (5 bases). This CDR3 region has 12 residues. V shed 7 bases and J shed 5 bases, with 11 bases lying between them. CDR1 is SEHNR, CDR2 FQNEAQ, per germline (reference sequence). Here the CDR3 DNA reads TGTGCCAGCATGTTTGGGGGGACTGAAGCTTTCTTT. The encoded protein is CASMFGGTEAFF. Full variable domain (outside the CDR3, taken from reference TRBV7-9 and TRBJ1-1): DTGVSQNPRHKITKRGQNVTFRCDPISEHNRLYWYRQTLGQGPEFLTYFQNEAQLEKSRLLSDRFSAERPKGSFSTLEIQRTEQGDSAMYLCASMFGGTEAFFGQGTRLTVV.

This chain connects TRBV11-2 to TRBJ2-7; the match to TRBD1 covers 10 bases. Losses at the gene ends were 5 bases for V and 6 bases for J; bases not matched to a gene: 4. Germline CDR1 and CDR2: SGHAT and FQNNGV. The CDR3 totals 13 residues. The CDR3 loop is CASSPRDRGEQYF. For the CDR3, the DNA is TGTGCCAGCAGCCCACGGGACAGGGGCGAGCAGTACTTC.

The rearrangement links TRBV4-2 to TRBJ1-2, with 8 bases aligning to TRBD1. The germline gives CDR1 LGHNA, CDR2 YNFKEQ. The CDR3 is 12 residues long. V lost 3 bases, J lost 8 bases, and 2 bases stayed unmatched. CDR3 sequence (DNA): TGTGCCAGCAGCCAGACAGGGGACGGCTACACCTTC. As protein: CASSQTGDGYTF.

The chain combines TRBV4-2 with TRBJ1-2; TRBD1 matches at 9 bases. This CDR3 has 16 residues. Unmatched junction bases numbered 11, after V lost 2 bases and J lost 7 bases. CDR1 and CDR2 from the germline V gene are LGHNA and YNFKEQ. The CDR3 region is CASSQPGQGGGGGYTF. DNA of the CDR3: TGTGCCAGCAGCCAACCGGGACAGGGAGGTGGCGGTGGCTACACCTTC.

The chain links TRBV2 to TRBJ1-2, with D maybe TRBD1 (5 bases). The CDR3 sequence is 16 residues long. Germline-derived CDR1 and CDR2 are SNHLY and FYNNEI. Trimming left V 4 bases short and J 5 bases short, with 20 bases between. The CDR3 loop reads CASSARTDKAAYGYTF. DNA for the CDR3: TGTGCCAGCAGTGCGCGGACGGACAAGGCCGCTTATGGCTACACCTTC.

The V gene is TRBV4-2, the J gene TRBJ2-3, with 7 bases fitting TRBD2. V was clipped by 4 bases and J by 3 bases; unmatched bases: 10. The germline V gene encodes CDR1 LGHNA and CDR2 YNFKEQ. The CDR3 spans 16 residues. In DNA form, the CDR3 reads TGTGCCAGCAGCCGGGGACTCGGGACTACTACAGATACGCAGTATTTT. It encodes CASSRGLGTTTDTQYF.

This clone is labeled medium-sized based on frequency. The chain couples TRBV4-1 to TRBJ2-1; 10 bases match TRBD2. This CDR3 spans 14 amino acids. Trimming at V came to 0 bases and at J to 15 bases, leaving 8 bases not matched to a gene. Germline V gene sequence: CDR1 MGHRA, CDR2 YSYEKL. CDR3 in DNA: TGCGCCAGCAGCCAAGAACCTAGCGGGGGTCTATGGTTCTTC. As protein: CASSQEPSGGLWFF.

The chain combines TRBV28 with TRBJ1-5, with unresolved D. V lost 6 bases and J 4 bases, leaving 7 bases between the germline ends. This CDR3 contains 12 residues. Germline lookup yields CDR1 MDHEN and CDR2 SYDVKM. The CDR3: CASSRVNQPQHF. The CDR3 DNA follows: TGTGCCAGCAGCCGGGTTAATCAGCCCCAGCATTTT.

The chain carries TRBV6-1 and TRBJ1-1; D might be TRBD1 (5 bases). The length of the CDR3 is 16 residues. Germline values: CDR1 MNHNS, CDR2 SASEGT. Trimming took 2 bases from V and 0 from J, leaving 13 bases between them. The CDR3 sequence: CASSEWTHNLNTEAFF. The CDR3 nucleotides read TGTGCCAGCAGTGAATGGACACACAACTTGAACACTGAAGCTTTCTTT.

The rearrangement links TRBV9 to TRBJ1-1; 8 nucleotides match TRBD1. Germline CDR1 SGDLS, CDR2 YYNGEE. The CDR3 runs 15 residues. The V segment lost 0 bases and the J segment 7 bases; nucleotides outside the gene matches: 8. CDR3 sequence: CASSVDRQGRYEAFF. The CDR3 DNA sequence: TGTGCCAGCAGCGTAGATAGACAGGGGAGATATGAAGCTTTCTTT.

V gene TRBV5-6 combines with J gene TRBJ1-1, with D maybe TRBD1 (6 bases). Trimming took 0 bases from V and 6 from J, leaving 9 bases between them. The CDR3 contains 13 residues. CDR1 and CDR2 (germline): SGHDT, YYEEEE. The CDR3: CASSLVPGAEAFF. The CDR3 DNA reads as TGTGCCAGCAGCTTGGTTCCAGGGGCTGAAGCTTTCTTT.

This rearrangement joins TRBV6-5 to TRBJ1-1; 9 bases match TRBD1. The J segment lost 5 bases and the V segment lost 6 bases, leaving 7 bases of the junction unmatched. The CDR3 runs to 14 residues. Germline CDR1 is MNHEY and CDR2 is SVGAGI. In DNA, the CDR3 is TGTGCCAGCAGCTACAGGGGGCCGGGGACTGAAGCTTTCTTT. It specifies CASSYRGPGTEAFF.

The chain joins TRBV2 to TRBJ2-5; the D gene is possibly TRBD1 (5 bases). The CDR3 has 11 amino acids. Germline CDR1 and CDR2: SNHLY and FYNNEI. V gave up 5 bases and J gave up 5 bases, with 6 bases separating them. CDR3 in amino acids: CASSKGETQYF. DNA for the CDR3: TGTGCCAGCAGTAAGGGGGAGACCCAGTACTTC.

The V gene is TRBV19, the J gene TRBJ2-1, with D perhaps matching TRBD2 (6 bases). Trimming removed 3 bases from V and 9 bases from J, with 15 bases in between. This CDR3 has 14 amino acids. The germline V gene encodes CDR1 LNHDA and CDR2 SQIVND (reference sequence). The CDR3 DNA sequence: TGTGCCAGTAGTATTGGGGGACTTGCCGCTGAGCAGTTCTTC. It encodes CASSIGGLAAEQFF.